The next 23 T cell receptor beta chains were all read from a single sample in a study of T-cell memory formation after mild COVID-19 (dated by TCRdb to the early 2020s). The library relied on 5' RACE. Sequencer: Illumina NovaSeq 6000. Through fastp at Q25 and MiXCR, TCRdb rebuilt clones from the public reads, retaining in-frame beta chains. Each entry is one CDR3 protein sequence, shown with its most common DNA and genes. The sample yields roughly 62,000 distinct CDR3 sequences; over 8.5% were counted once. Around 1.2% of the sample belongs to the ten largest clones. The sample consisted of PBMCs or a T cell subset sorted from them (not recorded which). The receptors shown here come from a man between 18 and 35 years old who had mild COVID-19 (a few samples of this study predate the infection). The sample titles of this study are shuffled in the database, so cell type and time point are left out; the donor was told from shared clones.

This clonotype occurred a few times. The chain combines TRBV5-4 with TRBJ2-7; 8 bases are a match to TRBD1. Trimming removed 2 bases from V and 4 bases from J; junction bases left unmatched: 5. The germline V gene has CDR1 SGHNT and CDR2 YYREEE (reference sequence). The CDR3 is 14 residues long. The CDR3 protein is CASSFDRGLYEQYF. The CDR3 DNA follows: TGTGCCAGCAGCTTCGACAGGGGATTATACGAGCAGTACTTC. Full variable domain (outside the CDR3, taken from reference TRBV5-4 and TRBJ2-7): ETGVTQSPTHLIKTRGQQVTLRCSSQSGHNTVSWYQQALGQGPQFIFQYYREEENGRGNFPPRFSGLQFPNYSSELNVNALELDDSALYLCASSFDRGLYEQYFGPGTRLTVT.

This clonotype has at least ten counts. The rearrangement joins TRBV7-2 to TRBJ2-5, with D tentatively TRBD1 (6 bases). V dropped 3 bases and J dropped 5 bases, with 13 bases sitting between them. CDR1 is SGHTA, CDR2 FQGNSA, per germline. The CDR3 extends over 14 amino acids. The DNA for the CDR3 is TGTGCCAGCAGCTTCCAACAGGGACGGGAGACCCAGTACTTC. This gives the protein CASSFQQGRETQYF.

This clonotype was recorded at least ten times. This chain links TRBV12-3 or TRBV12-4 with TRBJ2-5; maybe TRBD2 (5 bases). The CDR3 spans 12 residues. The V end was cut by 10 bases, the J end by 5 bases, with 14 bases between. The CDR3 DNA sequence: TGTGCCACCGGACTTCGGCGGGAGACCCAGTACTTC. As protein: CATGLRRETQYF.

This clonotype turned up a few times. This sequence joins TRBV5-5 and TRBJ2-7, with 9 bases lining up with TRBD2. Germline CDR1 and CDR2: SGHKS and YYEKEE (reference sequence). The V and J ends lost 3 bases and 9 bases, in that order; junction bases with no gene match: 13. This CDR3 spans 15 amino acids. The CDR3 DNA follows: TGTGCCAGCAGCTGGATAGCGGGGGAGACACTGGGGCAGTACTTC. Protein: CASSWIAGETLGQYF.

This clonotype was detected only a few times. The V and J genes are TRBV10-1 and TRBJ1-1; D is undetermined. The germline V gene encodes CDR1 WNHNN and CDR2 SYGVQD (reference sequence). CDR3 length: 13 amino acids. Trimming took off 2 bases at V and 3 bases at J, with 7 bases between the two ends. In nucleotides, the CDR3 is TGCGCCAGCAGTGAGACCGGGCACACTGAAGCTTTCTTT. Translating gives CASSETGHTEAFF.

This sequence joins TRBV18 and TRBJ1-1; D is possibly TRBD1 (6 bases). The ends were cut back, 5 bases at V and 7 bases at J, with 17 bases in the middle. From germline, CDR1 is KGHSH and CDR2 LQKENI. The CDR3 covers 14 residues. The CDR3 DNA sequence: TGTGCCAGCTCATTTATCGGACAGCCGAGTGAAGCTTTCTTT. Amino acids: CASSFIGQPSEAFF.

This clonotype was seen a few times. J is TRBJ1-6 and V is TRBV13, with 10 bases lining up with TRBD1. Germline trimming cut 4 bases from V and 9 bases from J; bases unmatched to any gene: 6. The germline CDR1 and CDR2 sequences are PRHDT and FYEKMQ (reference sequence). CDR3 length: 15 residues. CDR3 region: CASSWGTGDASPLHF. The CDR3 DNA follows: TGTGCCAGCAGCTGGGGGACAGGGGATGCTTCACCCCTCCACTTT.

This chain uses TRBV10-3 with TRBJ2-6; D is possibly TRBD1 (5 bases). The CDR3 contains 14 residues. Germline loops: CDR1 ENHRY, CDR2 SYGVKD. V gave up 2 bases and J gave up 12 bases, with 14 bases separating them. The CDR3 loop reads CAISEPRAGFVLTF. The CDR3 nucleotides read TGTGCCATCAGTGAGCCTAGGGCAGGGTTCGTCCTGACTTTC.

The chain employs TRBV7-8 and TRBJ2-1; TRBD2 matches 8 bases. J was trimmed by 9 bases and V by 0 bases; bases with no gene match: 10. The CDR3 sequence is 16 residues long. Germline lookup yields CDR1 SGHVS and CDR2 FQNEAQ. The CDR3 region has the DNA TGTGCCAGCAGCTTAGCCCCTCAGCGGGGGATCGGTGAGCAGTTCTTC. This encodes CASSLAPQRGIGEQFF.

Only a few counts were recorded for this clonotype. The chain couples TRBV3-1 to TRBJ2-6; 10 nucleotides agree with TRBD2. The CDR3 extends over 18 amino acids. Trimming took 3 bases from V and 0 from J; bases not matched to a gene: 5. Germline CDR1 reads LGHDT; CDR2 reads YNNKEL (reference sequence). The CDR3 protein is CASSHSSGGLSGANVLTF. CDR3 nucleotide sequence: TGTGCCAGCAGCCACTCTAGCGGGGGTCTCTCTGGGGCCAACGTCCTGACTTTC.

This clonotype showed up many times. This sequence joins TRBV5-1 and TRBJ2-5, with D perhaps matching TRBD2 (7 bases). The CDR3 loop spans 15 amino acids. The V and J ends lost 0 bases and 5 bases respectively, with 14 bases between them. The germline V gene encodes CDR1 SGHRS and CDR2 YFSETQ. CDR3 amino acids: CASSLVGGALETQYF. CDR3 nucleotide sequence: TGCGCCAGCAGCTTGGTTGGGGGGGCCTTGGAGACCCAGTACTTC.

Many counts were recorded for this clonotype. V usage is TRBV5-6 and J usage is TRBJ1-5; D gene ambiguous. The CDR3 consists of 15 residues. The germline V and J ends were trimmed by 2 bases and 1 base, with 10 bases remaining between them. In germline, CDR1 is SGHDT, CDR2 YYEEEE. The CDR3 spells CASSFGFLSNQPQHF. As DNA, the CDR3 is TGTGCCAGCAGCTTTGGCTTTCTGAGCAATCAGCCCCAGCATTTT.

V is TRBV15 and J is TRBJ1-1, with D hard to call. Trimming removed 2 bases from V and 5 bases from J, with 15 bases in between. The CDR3 has 15 amino acids. Germline CDR1 is LNHNV and CDR2 is YYDKDF (reference sequence). The CDR3, as DNA: TGTGCCACCAGCAGAAAGACGGACCCAGGTACTGAAGCTTTCTTT. This sequence encodes CATSRKTDPGTEAFF.

This clonotype was seen only a few times. The J gene is TRBJ2-3, the V gene TRBV20-1; the D gene is possibly TRBD1 (5 bases). CDR1 DFQATT and CDR2 SNEGSKA come from the germline V gene (reference sequence). The germline V and J ends were trimmed by 4 bases and 4 bases, with 15 bases remaining between them. This CDR3 has 14 residues. The CDR3 coding sequence is TGCAGTGCTACCCAGACAGTTACCCCAGATACGCAGTATTTT. Its protein product is CSATQTVTPDTQYF.

Here the CDR3 reads CATHGGETYEQYF. DNA of the CDR3: TGTGCCACCCACGGGGGGGAGACCTACGAGCAGTACTTC. V usage is TRBV10-3 and J usage is TRBJ2-7; 8 bases are a match to TRBD2. V was clipped by 10 bases and J by 2 bases; unmatched bases: 7. Germline-derived CDR1 and CDR2 are ENHRY and SYGVKD. The CDR3 runs 13 residues.

There are a few counts of this clonotype. The chain carries TRBV7-6 and TRBJ2-2; tentatively, D is TRBD2 (6 bases). Germline assignment: CDR1 SGHVS and CDR2 FNYEAQ. This CDR3 region has 13 residues. Trimming took 5 bases from V and 6 from J, leaving 10 bases between them. The CDR3 sequence is CASSLRLAGELFF. CDR3 DNA sequence: TGTGCCAGCAGCCTCCGACTAGCCGGGGAGCTGTTTTTT.

This clonotype was detected only a few times. This chain joins TRBV18 and TRBJ1-4; TRBD1 is a possible D gene (5 bases). Germline V gene data show CDR1 as KGHSH and CDR2 as LQKENI. The CDR3 contains 14 residues. Trimming cost V 6 bases and J 3 bases, with 11 bases left between them. CDR3 in amino acids: CASSLRQPNEKLFF. In DNA, the CDR3 is TGTGCCAGCTCTCTGCGACAGCCTAATGAAAAACTGTTTTTT.

This chain uses TRBV5-4 with TRBJ1-4; D remains unclear. CDR3 length: 15 residues. Between the trimmed V and J ends, which lost 4 bases and 4 bases, there was a span of 14 bases. In germline, CDR1 is SGHNT, CDR2 YYREEE (reference sequence). This chain's CDR3 is CASSPGGSLNEKLFF. In DNA form, the CDR3 reads TGTGCCAGCAGCCCCGGTGGGAGCCTTAATGAAAAACTGTTTTTT.

This clonotype was detected ten times or more. CDR3 in DNA: TGCGCCAGCAGCTTGGCAGGGGCTGGAAACATTCAGTACTTC. As protein: CASSLAGAGNIQYF. The rearrangement uses TRBV5-1 and TRBJ2-4; the D gene is possibly TRBD1 (6 bases). The germline V and J ends were trimmed by 0 bases and 6 bases, with 10 bases remaining between them. Germline CDR1 SGHRS, CDR2 YFSETQ. The CDR3 loop spans 14 amino acids.

The chain recombines TRBV6-2 or TRBV6-3 with TRBJ2-7; TRBD1 matches at 7 bases. Germline values: CDR1 MNHEY, CDR2 SVGEGT. The CDR3 extends over 15 amino acids. V lost 5 bases to trimming and J lost 3 bases; unmatched junction nucleotides: 10. CDR3 amino acids: CASSGYRGFLYEQYF. The CDR3 DNA follows: TGTGCCAGCAGTGGCTACAGGGGATTCCTCTACGAGCAGTACTTC.

The sample holds a few counts of this clonotype. The rearrangement uses TRBV4-3 and TRBJ1-3; D is unclear. The ends were cut back, 0 bases at V and 2 bases at J, with 8 bases in the middle. The CDR3 is 15 residues long. CDR1 and CDR2 (germline): LGHNA, YSLEER. The CDR3 nucleotides read TGCGCCAGCAGCCAAGATGGAGGGACTGGAAACACCATATATTTT. It specifies CASSQDGGTGNTIYF.

This rearrangement joins TRBV5-6 to TRBJ1-1; D not certain. The length of the CDR3 is 14 residues. CDR1 and CDR2 (germline): SGHDT, YYEEEE. Trimming pared 5 bases from V and 0 bases from J, leaving 11 bases between. The CDR3 reads CASSPGPMNTEAFF. As DNA, the CDR3 is TGTGCCAGCAGTCCGGGCCCTATGAACACTGAAGCTTTCTTT.

The chain has TRBV2 and TRBJ2-5; the D is unclear. Trimming stripped 1 base from V and 14 bases from J, with 17 bases between. This CDR3 region has 13 residues. Per the germline V gene, CDR1 is SNHLY and CDR2 is FYNNEI. This chain's CDR3 is CASSEEWYPVVYF. CDR3 in DNA: TGTGCCAGCAGTGAAGAGTGGTACCCGGTCGTATACTTC.